The clone carrying this TCR beta chain was seen more than once but under ten times. As yet, its antigen is unknown. Clones were sequenced by immunoSEQ multiplex PCR, and TCRdb holds only the in-frame ones, with some missing. The sample contains about 120,000 clones, approximately 83% of which appear only once. V shed 4 bases and J shed 9 bases, with 16 bases lying between them. There are 15 residues in the CDR3. CDR1 LGHNA and CDR2 YNFKEQ come from the germline V gene. This sample was included in a study of T cell responses to AZD1222 COVID-19 vaccine. Study-level results: Spike as a whole was targeted by vaccine-associated CD4 TCRs, dominant at 160-218 and 743-854. Just six AZD1222 recipients tested seropositive at baseline.

The genes are TRBV4-2 and TRBJ1-6; D is perhaps TRBD1 (5 bases). The starting material was peripheral blood, obtained on day 0 of AZD1222 vaccination. The sequence came from an adult in good health. The CDR3 coding sequence is TGTGCCAGCAGCCCGCCGGGACGGACGACTTCACCCCTCCACTTT. This gives the protein CASSPPGRTTSPLHF.